This is a list of T cell receptor beta chains from one sample in a study of blood T cell repertoires in COVID-19. The assay was immunoSEQ multiplex PCR, and TCRdb's table has in-frame clones only and misses some. The sample consists of about 270,000 clones, about four fifths of them appearing once. Material: peripheral blood. Receptors were obtained from a young woman with acute or convalescent COVID-19. CDR3s include the opening cysteine and the closing phenylalanine or tryptophan. The order of the fields is V gene, D gene, J gene, clone size, CDR3 DNA, CDR3 protein. The D gene is left open where the match is weak. Clone size is given for some rows only: seen once, a few or many times, or a class if the clone is expanded.

>TRBV7-3|TRBD2|TRBJ2-5|once
TGTGCCAGCAGCAAACGGGCTAGCGGCCAAGAGACCCAGTACTTC
CASSKRASGQETQYF
>TRBV23-1|TRBD2|TRBJ2-3|-
TGCGCCAGCCCGACTAGCGGGGGGGGCACAGATACGCAGTATTTT
CASPTSGGGTDTQYF
>TRBV5-1|-|TRBJ2-3|-
TGCGCCAGCAGCTTCGGGAGACTACAAACAGATACGCAGTATTTT
CASSFGRLQTDTQYF
>TRBV6-6|TRBD2|TRBJ2-1|-
TGTGCCAGCGTCCGGGAGGGTGAGCAGTTCTTC
CASVREGEQFF
>TRBV18|TRBD2|TRBJ2-3|-
TGTGCCAGCTCACCTCCCGGGACTAGGCGAACAGATACGCAGTATTTT
CASSPPGTRRTDTQYF
>TRBV28|TRBD1|TRBJ1-3|-
TGTGCCAGCAGCCCAGGGGGGACTGGAAACACCATATATTTT
CASSPGGTGNTIYF
>TRBV7-9|TRBD2|TRBJ2-5|-
TGTGCCAGCAGCTTTTCGCGGGAGTCCCAAGAGACCCAGTACTTC
CASSFSRESQETQYF
>TRBV5-1|TRBD1|TRBJ2-1|-
TGCGCCAGCAGCTACCCCGGGACAGGGGTTCATGTCGATGAGCAGTTCTTC
CASSYPGTGVHVDEQFF
>TRBV19|-|TRBJ2-7|-
TGTGCCAGTAGTGTCATAGCGGATACCTACGAGCAGTACTTC
CASSVIADTYEQYF
>TRBV12-3/TRBV12-4|TRBD1|TRBJ1-3|-
TGCTCAACGGGACAGAGCTCTGGAAACACCATATATTTT
CSTGQSSGNTIYF
>TRBV4-2|TRBD1|TRBJ1-5|-
TGTGCCAGCAGACCCTCGGTGGGGGACAGTTCTCAGCCCCAGCATTTT
CASRPSVGDSSQPQHF
>TRBV28|TRBD2|TRBJ2-5|-
TGTGCCAGCAGTTCCCCACTCGGGACTAGCGAGTACCAAGAGACCCAGTACTTC
CASSSPLGTSEYQETQYF
>TRBV7-9|-|TRBJ2-5|-
TGTGCCAGCAGCCCAGGACTTGCCCAAGAGACCCAGTACTTC
CASSPGLAQETQYF
>TRBV12-5|TRBD2|TRBJ2-1|-
TGTGCTAGTGGTTTACCCCCAGGGCTAGCGGGAGGGGATGAGCAGTTCTTC
CASGLPPGLAGGDEQFF
>TRBV5-1|TRBD1|TRBJ1-4|-
TGCGCCAGCAGCTTGGACAGGGGGCGCCCTGAAAAACTGTTTTTT
CASSLDRGRPEKLFF
>TRBV18|TRBD2|TRBJ2-3|-
TGTGCCAGCTCACTTCTCGGGACTAGCCGCACAGATACGCAGTATTTT
CASSLLGTSRTDTQYF
>TRBV28|TRBD1|TRBJ1-2|-
TGTGCCAGCAGTTTACGGGGACAGGGCGGAAACTATGGCTACACCTTC
CASSLRGQGGNYGYTF
>TRBV4-3|-|TRBJ1-2|-
TGCGCCAGCAGCCAAGCTCAGGGTCTCTATGGCTACACCTTC
CASSQAQGLYGYTF
>TRBV28|TRBD1|TRBJ2-3|-
TGTGCCAGCAGTCCTCCGGGACAGGGGAACACAGATACGCAGTATTTT
CASSPPGQGNTDTQYF
>TRBV18|-|TRBJ1-5|few
TGTGCCAGCTCACCATCGCGGGCACCGACCGATCAGCCCCAGCATTTT
CASSPSRAPTDQPQHF
>TRBV5-4|TRBD1|TRBJ2-1|once
TGTGCCAGCAGCTGGGACAGGGAACAGCGAATTAGCCCCTACAATGAGCAGTTCTTC
CASSWDREQRISPYNEQFF
>TRBV19|-|TRBJ1-2|-
TGTGCCAGTAGTATTTTTAGGACAGACTATGGCTACACCTTC
CASSIFRTDYGYTF
>TRBV11-2|TRBD1|TRBJ2-7|-
TGTGCCAGCAGCTGGCAGGGGGACGAGCAGTACTTC
CASSWQGDEQYF
>TRBV7-8|TRBD2|TRBJ2-1|-
TGTGCCAGCAGCTTAGGCTTGGGGCGGGAGCATGAGCAGTTCTTC
CASSLGLGREHEQFF
>TRBV12-5|-|TRBJ2-3|-
TGTGCTAGTGGTTTGGTGCCAGACACAGATACGCAGTATTTT
CASGLVPDTDTQYF
>TRBV14|-|TRBJ2-3|-
TGTGCCAGCAGCCAAGTACAGATCACAGATACGCAGTATTTT
CASSQVQITDTQYF
>TRBV7-8|TRBD1|TRBJ1-1|-
TGTGCCAGCAACGCCGACAGGGGGTCAGAGAACACTGAAGCTTTCTTT
CASNADRGSENTEAFF
>TRBV12-2|-|TRBJ2-7|-
TGTGCAAGTCGCTTTTTAACTAGCGGGAGGGCCCTCTACGAGCAGTACTTC
CASRFLTSGRALYEQYF
>TRBV6-4|-|TRBJ2-3|-
TGTGCCAGCCGGTTACAGGGCACAGATACGCAGTATTTT
CASRLQGTDTQYF
>TRBV7-9|TRBD2|TRBJ2-7|once
TGTGCCAGCAGCTCCCTAGCGGGAGGCTCCTACGAGCAGTACTTC
CASSSLAGGSYEQYF
>TRBV19|-|TRBJ2-2|once
TGTGCCAGTAGGGCCACCGGGGAGCTGTTTTTT
CASRATGELFF
>TRBV3-1/TRBV3-2|-|TRBJ1-2|-
TGTGCCAGCAGCCACATGGGGGCGCCACAGGGTGATGGACGTGGCTACACCTTC
CASSHMGAPQGDGRGYTF
>TRBV18|-|TRBJ1-4|-
TGTGCCAGCTCACGGGAGGAAAATGAAAAACTGTTTTTT
CASSREENEKLFF
>TRBV9|-|TRBJ2-1|-
TGTGCCAGCAGCGCTGCGGTCTCAGCCTACAATGAGCAGTTCTTC
CASSAAVSAYNEQFF
>TRBV9|-|TRBJ1-6|-
TGTGCCAGCAGCCCCGACAATCGGGGTTCACCCCTCCACTTT
CASSPDNRGSPLHF
>TRBV12-5|TRBD1|TRBJ2-3|-
TGTGCTAGTGGTTCGGGACAGGGGGCTCGCCGAACAGATACGCAGTATTTT
CASGSGQGARRTDTQYF
>TRBV2|-|TRBJ2-5|-
TGTGCCAGCAGTGATGGGGGGGAGACCCAGTACTTC
CASSDGGETQYF
>TRBV6-2/TRBV6-3|-|TRBJ2-6|-
TGTGCCAGCAGTTACCCCACGCTCGGGGGACCCGGGGCCAACGTCCTGACTTTC
CASSYPTLGGPGANVLTF
>TRBV30|TRBD1|TRBJ2-7|few
TGTGCCTGGAGTAGAGTGGGGACAGGGGTTCTAGCGGGTCCCTACGAGCAGTACTTC
CAWSRVGTGVLAGPYEQYF
>TRBV7-6|TRBD2|TRBJ2-1|once
TGTGCCAGCAGCTTAGATACAAGCTCGATAGCGGGAACTAACTACAATGAGCAGTTCTTC
CASSLDTSSIAGTNYNEQFF
>TRBV9|-|TRBJ1-5|-
TGTGCCAGCTCTCGGGTTACTGCTCAGCCCCAGCATTTT
CASSRVTAQPQHF
>TRBV24-1|-|TRBJ2-1|-
TGTGCCACCAGTGCCGGAGGGCCGATCAATGAGCAGTTCTTC
CATSAGGPINEQFF
>TRBV6-1|TRBD2|TRBJ2-7|few
TGTGCCAGCAGTGAGACGACTAGCGGGAGTTCCGAGCAGTACTTC
CASSETTSGSSEQYF
>TRBV19|-|TRBJ2-3|-
TGTGCCACTGGAAGTGGACAGATATTCACAGATACGCAGTATTTT
CATGSGQIFTDTQYF
>TRBV27|-|TRBJ2-3|-
TGTGCCAGCAGCGTGAGAACCAGGGAAAAGACAGATACGCAGTATTTT
CASSVRTREKTDTQYF